This TCR beta chain emerged from a study of blood T cell repertoires in COVID-19. Study background: Samples came from the United States, Italy and Spain, spanning acute and convalescent COVID-19. Sources were T cells, B-cell-depleted T cells, or PBMCs; the material itself was cDNA or gDNA.

In the authors' methods: Estimated nucleated cell counts came from reference gene primer amplification. Clones were sequenced by immunoSEQ multiplex PCR, and TCRdb holds only the in-frame ones, with some missing. V, J and clone size are taken as reported in that table, and D and trimming were inferred from the DNA itself. This repertoire shows under 70,000 clones, around four fifths found once; its top ten account for 10% to 15%. CDR1 and CDR2 from the germline V gene are SGHRS and YFSETQ. This CDR3 spans 15 amino acids. V trimming: 1 base; J trimming: 5 bases; junction bases outside the gene matches: 5.

Sequenced sample: peripheral blood. The clonotype was recovered from a woman aged 80 or over with acute or convalescent COVID-19. V and J are TRBV5-1 and TRBJ2-5; 10 nucleotides line up with TRBD1. CDR3 loop: CASSLPGQGGETQYF. In nucleotides, the CDR3 is TGCGCCAGCAGCTTGCCAGGACAGGGGGGCGAGACCCAGTACTTC.